These 18 T cell receptor beta chains were sequenced from one sample in a study of T-cell memory formation after mild COVID-19. One entry per CDR3 protein, called by TCRdb with MiXCR from the 5' RACE reads. Here the sample spans about 280,000 distinct CDR3 sequences, approximately 8% being singletons. The sequenced sample was PBMCs or a T cell subset sorted from them (not recorded which). The receptors derive from a young man who had mild COVID-19 (a few samples of this study predate the infection). Cell type and time point are not known.

This clonotype has more than one count but fewer than ten. The V and J genes are TRBV5-1 and TRBJ1-6, with D hard to call. There are 15 residues in the CDR3. Deletions cut 6 bases from V and 0 bases from J, with 10 bases between. Per the germline V gene, CDR1 is SGHRS and CDR2 is YFSETQ. The CDR3, as DNA: TGCGCCAGCAAAACCAGCGGCTCCTATAATTCACCCCTCCACTTT. Amino acid sequence: CASKTSGSYNSPLHF.

This chain connects TRBV7-9 to TRBJ2-1, with D tentatively TRBD1 or TRBD2 (5 bases each). The CDR3 has 12 amino acids. Germline V lookup: CDR1 SEHNR, CDR2 FQNEAQ (reference sequence). Between the trimmed V and J ends, which lost 5 bases and 10 bases, there was a span of 12 bases. The CDR3 reads CASSPPGDEQFF. In DNA, the CDR3 is TGTGCCAGCAGCCCACCTGGGGACGAGCAGTTCTTC.

This clonotype was detected a few times. The chain uses TRBV20-1 and TRBJ2-3; 8 nucleotides line up with TRBD2. V trimming: 6 bases; J trimming: 2 bases; junction bases outside the gene matches: 10. The CDR3 extends over 15 amino acids. The germline V gene has CDR1 DFQATT and CDR2 SNEGSKA (reference sequence). The CDR3 DNA sequence: TGCAGTGCCCCGCGGCAGCGGGGGAACACAGATACGCAGTATTTT. Translating it yields CSAPRQRGNTDTQYF.

This rearrangement joins TRBV6-2 or TRBV6-3 to TRBJ2-7; D remains unclear. The CDR3 runs to 14 residues. V dropped 4 bases and J dropped 1 base, with 11 bases sitting between them. The V gene's germline CDR1 is MNHEY and CDR2 SVGEGT. The CDR3, as DNA: TGTGCCAGCAGTTCCGTCCGTAGGTCCTACGAGCAGTACTTC. As protein: CASSSVRRSYEQYF.

This clonotype was counted between two and nine times. The chain has TRBV5-1 and TRBJ1-1, with D unresolved. V was pared by 0 bases and J by 9 bases, with 18 bases between. Per germline, CDR1 SGHRS and CDR2 YFSETQ. The CDR3 covers 15 residues. This CDR3 is CASSLGSRPLDKAFF. DNA of the CDR3: TGCGCCAGCAGCTTGGGGAGCAGGCCCCTTGACAAAGCTTTCTTT.

In its sample, this clonotype was seen many times. As DNA, the CDR3 is TGCAGTGCTAGAGTTCCGACACCGACTATCTATGGCTACACCTTC. The encoded protein is CSARVPTPTIYGYTF. The chain carries TRBV20-1 and TRBJ1-2; D call uncertain. V gave up 1 base and J gave up 4 bases, with 16 bases separating them. The CDR3 spans 15 residues. Germline V gives CDR1 DFQATT, CDR2 SNEGSKA (reference sequence).

This clonotype was seen more than once but under ten times. The CDR3 nucleotides are TGTGCCAGCAGTTTGTCGGGACGGAACTATGGCTACACCTTC. The encoded protein is CASSLSGRNYGYTF. The chain joins TRBV28 to TRBJ1-2; a weak D match, TRBD1 (5 bases). CDR3 length: 14 residues. Deletions cut 3 bases from V and 2 bases from J, with 10 bases between. Germline loops: CDR1 MDHEN, CDR2 SYDVKM.

V usage is TRBV6-2 or TRBV6-3 and J usage is TRBJ2-7; TRBD2 matches at 10 bases. J was trimmed by 3 bases and V by 0 bases; bases with no gene match: 2. The germline gives CDR1 MNHEY, CDR2 SVGEGT. The CDR3 has 15 amino acids. The CDR3 coding sequence is TGTGCCAGCAGTTACTCTAGCGGGGGGAACTACGAGCAGTACGTC. Encoded protein: CASSYSSGGNYEQYV.

The V call is TRBV5-4, the J call TRBJ2-5, with 16 bases identical to TRBD2. From germline, CDR1 is SGHNT and CDR2 YYREEE (reference sequence). J was trimmed by 3 bases and V by 4 bases; bases with no gene match: 3. The CDR3 is 16 amino acids. CDR3 loop: CASSLGTSGGEETQYF. The DNA of the CDR3 is TGTGCCAGCAGCCTGGGGACTAGCGGGGGGGAAGAGACCCAGTACTTC.

This clonotype was picked up a small number of times. The chain has TRBV20-1 and TRBJ1-6, with 8 bases matching TRBD1. The J segment lost 8 bases and the V segment lost 0 bases, leaving 9 bases of the junction unmatched. CDR1 is DFQATT and CDR2 is SNEGSKA in the germline V gene (reference sequence). CDR3 length: 16 residues. DNA of the CDR3: TGCAGTGCTAGAGACCGAGGACAGGGCCGGGATTCACCCCTCCACTTT. Its translation: CSARDRGQGRDSPLHF.

The chain uses TRBV20-1 and TRBJ2-3, with TRBD2 matching over 9 bases. The CDR3 has 15 residues. J lost 1 base, V lost 5 bases, and 7 bases had no gene match. CDR1 and CDR2 from the germline V gene are DFQATT and SNEGSKA (reference sequence). The CDR3 bases are TGCAGTGCTCGCCCCAGGACTAGCGGCACAGATACGCAGTATTTT. Amino acids: CSARPRTSGTDTQYF.

This clonotype was seen a few times. This rearrangement joins TRBV7-9 to TRBJ2-3, with 7 bases fitting TRBD1. Germline CDR1 and CDR2: SEHNR and FQNEAQ (reference sequence). The junction had 6 bases not matched to a gene; V was cut back by 5 bases and J by 4 bases. The length of the CDR3 is 14 residues. The DNA for the CDR3 is TGTGCCAGCAGCCTTGGGACAGTGGCAGATACGCAGTATTTT. Translating it yields CASSLGTVADTQYF.

This clonotype has just a few counts. V gene TRBV12-3 or TRBV12-4 combines with J gene TRBJ1-1, with a tentative D call TRBD1 (5 bases). Trimming cost V 5 bases and J 0 bases, with 13 bases left between them. There are 15 residues in the CDR3. The CDR3 loop is CASSPGGGVNTEAFF. For the CDR3, the DNA is TGTGCCAGCAGTCCGGGCGGGGGGGTGAACACTGAAGCTTTCTTT.

This clonotype showed up just a few times. This chain links TRBV5-6 with TRBJ2-7; D may be TRBD1 or TRBD2 (6 bases each). The CDR3 extends over 13 amino acids. V was pared by 4 bases and J by 12 bases, with 20 bases between. The germline gives CDR1 SGHDT, CDR2 YYEEEE. CDR3 sequence reads: CASSGGQEWRLYV. The CDR3 DNA follows: TGTGCCAGCAGCGGGGGGCAGGAGTGGAGGCTGTACGTC.

This clonotype was observed a few times. The chain recombines TRBV5-1 with TRBJ1-6; D uncertain. Germline V gene data show CDR1 as SGHRS and CDR2 as YFSETQ. V lost 0 bases to trimming and J lost 14 bases, with 12 bases between them. This CDR3 has 13 amino acids. CDR3 DNA sequence: TGCGCCAGCAGCTTGGCTCGGCGGAGCACCCTCCACTTT. It is translated as CASSLARRSTLHF.

This clonotype occurred a few times. This chain connects TRBV19 to TRBJ1-6, with a possible D match to TRBD1 (5 bases). Germline CDR1 is LNHDA and CDR2 is SQIVND (reference sequence). The CDR3 loop spans 16 amino acids. Trimming removed 5 bases at V and 8 bases at J, with 19 bases between. The CDR3 DNA is TGTGCCAGTAGTCTACGGGGACTGCTGCTGGATTCACCCCTCCACTTT. This gives the protein CASSLRGLLLDSPLHF. Together with reference TRBV19 and TRBJ1-6, the CDR3 gives the full variable domain: DGGITQSPKYLFRKEGQNVTLSCEQNLNHDAMYWYRQDPGQGLRLIYYSQIVNDFQKGDIAEGYSVSREKKESFPLTVTSAQKNPTAFYLCASSLRGLLLDSPLHFGNGTRLTVT.

As DNA, the CDR3 is TGTGCCAGCAGCCGTACCGGGACAGGGTACCAAGAGACCCAGTACTTC. This translates into CASSRTGTGYQETQYF. The chain recombines TRBV7-9 with TRBJ2-5; 9 bases are a match to TRBD1. The CDR3 runs 16 residues. Germline assignment: CDR1 SEHNR and CDR2 FQNEAQ (reference sequence). Trimming at V came to 5 bases and at J to 0 bases, leaving 7 bases not matched to a gene.

This clonotype showed up just a few times. This sequence joins TRBV6-5 and TRBJ1-2; 8 bases align to TRBD1. Germline CDR1 and CDR2: MNHEY and SVGAGI. With 5 bases clipped from V and 4 bases from J, the junction kept 3 bases outside the gene matches. CDR3 length: 13 residues. The CDR3 bases are TGTGCCAGCAGTCCGGACAGGGTCTATGGCTACACCTTC. Its translation: CASSPDRVYGYTF.